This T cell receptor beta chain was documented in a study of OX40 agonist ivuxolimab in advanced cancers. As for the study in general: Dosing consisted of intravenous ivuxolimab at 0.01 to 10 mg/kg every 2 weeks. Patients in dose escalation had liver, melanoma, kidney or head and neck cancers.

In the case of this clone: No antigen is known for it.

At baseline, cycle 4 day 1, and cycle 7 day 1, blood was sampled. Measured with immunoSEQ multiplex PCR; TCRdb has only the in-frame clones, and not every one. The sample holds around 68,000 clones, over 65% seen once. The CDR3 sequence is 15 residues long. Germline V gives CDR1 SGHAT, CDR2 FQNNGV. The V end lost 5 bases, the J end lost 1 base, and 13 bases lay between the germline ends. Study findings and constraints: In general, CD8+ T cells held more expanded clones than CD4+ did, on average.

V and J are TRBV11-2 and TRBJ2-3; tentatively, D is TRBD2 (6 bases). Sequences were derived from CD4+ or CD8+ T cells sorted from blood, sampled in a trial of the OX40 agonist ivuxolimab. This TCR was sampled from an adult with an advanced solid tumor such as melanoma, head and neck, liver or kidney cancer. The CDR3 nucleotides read TGTGCCAGCAGCCCCCTCACGGGGGGCACAGATACGCAGTATTTT. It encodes CASSPLTGGTDTQYF.